The clone carrying this T cell receptor beta chain was observed at least ten times. The antigen is undetermined. Healthy Caucasian individuals made up all the donors. Germline CDR1 and CDR2: SEHNR and FQNEAQ (reference sequence). Trimming cost V 4 bases and J 7 bases; bases outside gene matches: 0. The CDR3 runs to 12 residues. TCRdb processed the 5' RACE reads anew with MiXCR; each CDR3 protein has one entry. The sample consists of around 100,000 distinct CDR3 sequences, 4.5% to 6.5% of them appearing once. This record comes from a study of identical twins. Study observations and caveats: Less excess twin sharing appeared in beta out-of-frame sequences. The study based its conclusions on cross-sectional statistical analysis and did not follow the same donors.

The sequence was collected from a woman between 50 and 59 years old in good health. The genes are TRBV7-9 and TRBJ1-5; 8 bases fit TRBD1. The sample consisted of memory T cells sorted from blood. DNA for the CDR3: TGTGCCAGCAGCTCAGGGGGCCAGCCCCAGCATTTT. Translating it yields CASSSGGQPQHF. Supplemented by reference TRBV7-9 and TRBJ1-5, the full variable domain reads DTGVSQNPRHKITKRGQNVTFRCDPISEHNRLYWYRQTLGQGPEFLTYFQNEAQLEKSRLLSDRFSAERPKGSFSTLEIQRTEQGDSAMYLCASSSGGQPQHFGDGTRLSIL.